This T cell receptor beta chain is drawn from a study of sequential checkpoint blockade in melanoma. Study at large: About two dozen patients had matched tumor biopsies before treatment and at week 13 after nivolumab or ipilimumab alone.

Regarding the study as a whole: Mutational load did not correlate with tumor T-cell fraction or clonality. Pretreatment TIL clonality tracked with response in the nivolumab-first arm. Patients with week-13 increases in T-cell fraction and clonality benefited about 30 times more often.

Turning to this clone: Its target is unknown.

Some clones are missing from TCRdb's copy, which holds only in-frame ones; the method was immunoSEQ multiplex PCR. The sample shows 8,000 or so clones, around 24% of them seen only once. Specified treatment: randomized to nivolumab then ipilimumab (arm A) or the reverse (arm B). This receptor was identified in a human donor with melanoma. Specimen: tumor tissue (inferred from file names), collected from a patient given nivolumab and ipilimumab in sequence.

CDR3 nucleotides: TGTGCCAGCAGTCGAATAGCGGGATACAATGAGCAGTTCTTC. Residues: CASSRIAGYNEQFF. This chain joins TRBV7-1 and TRBJ2-1, with 8 bases matching TRBD2. TRBV7-1 is given ORF status, its function remaining uncertain. This CDR3 has 14 amino acids. The J segment lost 4 bases and the V segment lost 6 bases, leaving 5 bases of the junction unmatched.